Below are 32 T cell receptor beta chains sequenced from a single sample in a study of T cells expressing NK-cell markers (dated by TCRdb to the early 2020s). The library was produced with 5' RACE. The sample was run on an Illumina HiSeq 2000. TCRdb reprocessed the reads, and each CDR3 protein sequence is entered once, without DNA. The sample's records list about 260,000 distinct CDR3 sequences. Jointly, the top ten make up roughly 4.2% of the sample. The sequencing input was blood T cells: a sorted CD56 or NKG2C T cell subset, CD4+ or CD8+ T cells, or bulk PBMC T cells (not recorded which). Receptor source: a woman aged 18 to 75 in good health.

The chain carries TRBV29-1 and TRBJ2-5. Germline V gene lookup returns CDR1 SQVTM and CDR2 ANQGSEA. This CDR3 spans 12 amino acids. The CDR3 region is CSVDVTQETQYF. The whole variable domain, remainder taken from reference TRBV29-1 and TRBJ2-5, is SAVISQKPSRDICQRGTSLTIQCQVDSQVTMMFWYRQQPGQSLTLIATANQGSEATYESGFVIDKFPISRPNLTFSTLTVSNMSPEDSSIYLCSVDVTQETQYFGPGTRLLVL.

The chain couples TRBV30 to TRBJ2-5. The CDR3 spans 12 residues. Germline V lookup: CDR1 GTSNPN, CDR2 SVGIG (reference sequence). The CDR3 reads CALSATQETQYF.

The chain carries TRBV6-1 and TRBJ2-1; absent DNA, TCRdb's TRBD2 call cannot be checked. In germline, CDR1 is MNHNS, CDR2 SASEGT. The CDR3 consists of 14 residues. CDR3 residues: CASGPGLPDNEQFF.

This chain joins TRBV6-2 or TRBV6-3 and TRBJ2-1; TCRdb's D call of TRBD1 is untestable without DNA. The CDR3 sequence is 12 residues long. From germline, CDR1 is MNHEY and CDR2 SVGEGT. The CDR3 sequence: CASTTGVNEQFF.

The chain couples TRBV28 to TRBJ1-5. This CDR3 comprises 13 residues. Germline V CDR1 and CDR2: MDHEN, SYDVKM. This CDR3 reads CASSLDGYQPQHF.

The rearrangement links TRBV12-3 or TRBV12-4 to TRBJ1-3; TCRdb reports TRBD1, a call that lacks DNA to check it against. The CDR3 sequence is 17 residues long. CDR3 residues: CASTDPNGHGGGDTIYF.

V gene TRBV7-3 combines with J gene TRBJ2-3; lacking DNA, the TRBD2 call made by TCRdb goes unchecked. The length of the CDR3 is 16 residues. Germline lookup yields CDR1 SGHTA and CDR2 FQGTGA. The CDR3 spells CASSPQAGTSTDTQYF.

J is TRBJ2-1 and V is TRBV6-1; TCRdb's D call, TRBD2, is unchecked because there is no DNA. CDR3 length equals 14 residues. Germline values: CDR1 MNHNS, CDR2 SASEGT. The CDR3: CASDPGLPNHEQFF.

This sequence joins TRBV7-7 and TRBJ2-2; TCRdb's D call, TRBD1, is unchecked because there is no DNA. The germline CDR1 and CDR2 sequences are SSHAT and FNYEAQ (reference sequence). This CDR3 has 15 residues. Here the CDR3 reads CASSLGQEYTGELFF.

CDR3 protein: CSVRDSEGAFF. The V call is TRBV29-1, the J call TRBJ1-1. The CDR3 spans 11 residues. Germline CDR1 SQVTM, CDR2 ANQGSEA.

The chain combines TRBV5-5 with TRBJ2-4; checking the TCRdb D call of TRBD2 is not possible without DNA. This CDR3 is built from 12 residues. The germline gives CDR1 SGHKS, CDR2 YYEKEE (reference sequence). The CDR3: CASSSGAGVQYF.

The chain combines TRBV7-2 with TRBJ2-1; without DNA, the TCRdb call of TRBD1 cannot be checked. Per germline, CDR1 SGHTA and CDR2 FQGNSA. The CDR3 is 13 residues long. CDR3 residues: CASNRQGVNEQFF. Complete variable domain (other parts from reference TRBV7-2 and TRBJ2-1): GAGVSQSPSNKVTEKGKDVELRCDPISGHTALYWYRQSLGQGLEFLIYFQGNSAPDKSGLPSDRFSAERTGGSVSTLTIQRTQQEDSAVYLCASNRQGVNEQFFGPGTRLTVL.

The V call is TRBV18, the J call TRBJ1-5; the TRBD1 assignment by TCRdb is unverifiable without DNA. Germline V gene lookup returns CDR1 KGHSH and CDR2 LQKENI. The CDR3 covers 15 residues. The CDR3 loop is CASSGQINSNQPQHF.

The V call is TRBV7-6, the J call TRBJ2-3; TCRdb picks TRBD1, but there is no DNA to check that call. The CDR3 contains 16 residues. The germline V gene has CDR1 SGHVS and CDR2 FNYEAQ. CDR3 in amino acids: CASSLLPAGTSDTQYF.

The chain employs TRBV27 and TRBJ2-1; TCRdb reports TRBD1, a call that lacks DNA to check it against. The germline V gene has CDR1 MNHEY and CDR2 SMNVEV (reference sequence). The length of the CDR3 is 15 residues. CDR3 region: CASSFLVGQGNEQFF.

The rearrangement joins TRBV20-1 to TRBJ2-1; with no DNA, the TCRdb D assignment of TRBD2 cannot be verified. Germline-derived CDR1 and CDR2 are DFQATT and SNEGSKA (reference sequence). The CDR3 contains 15 residues. The CDR3 here is CSASTSGGAAHEQFF.

The chain employs TRBV27 and TRBJ1-2. Per the germline V gene, CDR1 is MNHEY and CDR2 is SMNVEV (reference sequence). The CDR3 runs 13 residues. The CDR3 sequence: CASSRVGDYGYTF.

The rearrangement uses TRBV7-9 and TRBJ2-7; the D call of TRBD1 rests on TCRdb alone, since no DNA is present to check it. CDR3 length: 14 amino acids. Looked up from germline, CDR1 is SEHNR and CDR2 is FQNEAQ (reference sequence). The CDR3 sequence: CASSLGGPPREQYF.

The chain is built from TRBV20-1 and TRBJ2-1; TCRdb reports TRBD2, a call that lacks DNA to check it against. The CDR3 sequence is 12 residues long. Looked up from germline, CDR1 is DFQATT and CDR2 is SNEGSKA (reference sequence). This CDR3 is CSAREGGRVRVF.

This chain links TRBV28 with TRBJ2-5; the D call from TCRdb, TRBD2, cannot be confirmed without DNA. The CDR3 consists of 14 residues. Germline V CDR1 and CDR2: MDHEN, SYDVKM. The CDR3 here is CASSLTSGGETQYF.

The chain uses TRBV20-1 and TRBJ1-1; the D gene TCRdb calls, TRBD1, cannot be checked with no DNA. There are 14 residues in the CDR3. The germline V gene has CDR1 DFQATT and CDR2 SNEGSKA (reference sequence). The CDR3 is CSARDAGKNTEAFF.

V and J are TRBV6-2 or TRBV6-3 and TRBJ2-5; the TCRdb call, TRBD1, lacks DNA for checking. The CDR3 is 14 residues long. The germline gives CDR1 MNHEY, CDR2 SVGEGT. The CDR3 region is CASRETGGHETQYF.

The V gene is TRBV20-1, the J gene TRBJ2-1. This CDR3 region has 15 residues. Germline V gives CDR1 DFQATT, CDR2 SNEGSKA (reference sequence). The CDR3 here is CSATGVGSSYNEQFF.

V gene TRBV20-1 combines with J gene TRBJ2-1; the TRBD2 assignment by TCRdb is unverifiable without DNA. From germline, CDR1 is DFQATT and CDR2 SNEGSKA (reference sequence). The CDR3 has 15 residues. CDR3 amino acids: CSARDGGTLNNEQFF.

The chain links TRBV5-6 to TRBJ2-1; TCRdb's assignment of TRBD1 cannot be checked, as there is no DNA. Germline V CDR1 and CDR2: SGHDT, YYEEEE. This CDR3 region has 16 residues. CDR3 amino acids: CASSLYRGLSYNEQFF.

The chain is built from TRBV5-1 and TRBJ2-7. CDR1 is SGHRS, CDR2 YFSETQ, per germline. The CDR3 length is 15 residues. The CDR3 sequence: CASSLGFLETYEQYF.

V and J are TRBV5-1 and TRBJ1-2; the TCRdb D gene call, TRBD1, has no DNA to confirm it. The CDR3 loop spans 13 amino acids. The germline CDR1 and CDR2 sequences are SGHRS and YFSETQ. Here the CDR3 reads CASTVGVDYGYTF. The full variable domain, with the rest looked up from reference TRBV5-1 and TRBJ1-2, is KAGVTQTPRYLIKTRGQQVTLSCSPISGHRSVSWYQQTPGQGLQFLFEYFSETQRNKGNFPGRFSGRQFSNSRSEMNVSTLELGDSALYLCASTVGVDYGYTFGSGTRLTVV.

V usage is TRBV12-3 or TRBV12-4 and J usage is TRBJ1-5; the D call of TRBD1 rests on TCRdb alone, since no DNA is present to check it. This CDR3 is built from 14 residues. The CDR3 is CASSLGRDNHPQHF.

CDR3 region: CASGGSAADLHF. The chain joins TRBV6-5 to TRBJ1-6; the D gene TCRdb calls, TRBD1, cannot be checked with no DNA. Germline V gives CDR1 MNHEY, CDR2 SVGAGI. This CDR3 has 12 residues.

The chain joins TRBV5-4 to TRBJ2-1; TCRdb selects TRBD2, and the lack of DNA leaves this call unchecked. From germline, CDR1 is SGHNT and CDR2 YYREEE (reference sequence). The CDR3 covers 17 residues. The CDR3 sequence is CASSSHGGASGANEQFF.

This chain links TRBV12-3 or TRBV12-4 with TRBJ2-1; lacking DNA, the TRBD2 call made by TCRdb goes unchecked. This CDR3 contains 16 residues. This CDR3 is CASSRTSESSYNEQFF.

V and J are TRBV5-6 and TRBJ2-1; TCRdb proposes TRBD2, but this gene call is untestable without DNA. The CDR3 loop spans 16 amino acids. The germline gives CDR1 SGHDT, CDR2 YYEEEE. CDR3 sequence: CASTRRGTSGHNEQFF.